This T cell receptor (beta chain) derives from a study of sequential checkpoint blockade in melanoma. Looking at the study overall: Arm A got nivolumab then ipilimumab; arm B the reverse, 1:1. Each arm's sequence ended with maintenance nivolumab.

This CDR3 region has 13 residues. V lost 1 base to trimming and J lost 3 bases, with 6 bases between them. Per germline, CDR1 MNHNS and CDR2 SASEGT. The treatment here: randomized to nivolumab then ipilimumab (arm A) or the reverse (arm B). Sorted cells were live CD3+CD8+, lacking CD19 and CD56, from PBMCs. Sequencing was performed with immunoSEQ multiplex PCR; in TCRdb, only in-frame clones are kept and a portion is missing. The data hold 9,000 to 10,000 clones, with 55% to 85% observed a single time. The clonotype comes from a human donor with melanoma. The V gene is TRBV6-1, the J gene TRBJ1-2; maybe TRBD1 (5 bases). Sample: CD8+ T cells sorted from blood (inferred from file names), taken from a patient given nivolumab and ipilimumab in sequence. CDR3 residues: CASSEDRYYGYTF. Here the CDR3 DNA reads TGTGCCAGCAGTGAAGACAGGTACTATGGCTACACCTTC.